This T cell receptor beta chain stems from a study of breast tumors, draining lymph nodes, adjacent tissues. Study conclusions and caveats: Compared with basal-like, luminal-like tumors shared significantly more repertoire with nontumor tissue. Most tumor T cells seemingly derive from lymph node, then expand in tumor. Tumor TCR diversity was below lymph nodes but above nontumor tissue.

The lymph nodes were axillary draining lymph nodes from breast cancer patients. Using its own MiXCR run on the multiplex PCR reads, TCRdb lists one record per CDR3 protein. This table holds about 200,000 distinct CDR3 sequences, less than 40% found once. The CDR3 extends over 12 amino acids. CDR1 and CDR2 (germline): SQVTM, ANQGSEA. To note about this clonotype: Its antigen remains unidentified. This may be a read error, as it is one base from a much larger clone.

The sequenced sample was axillary lymph node tissue. This chain uses TRBV29-1 with TRBJ2-3; D unresolved. The receptor's source is a female donor with breast cancer. Some clones in this sample may be carry-over from other donors' samples. CDR3 in amino acids: CSAEVPTDTQYF. CDR3 sequence (DNA): TGCAGCGCTGAAGTCCCCACAGATACGCAGTATTTT.